This T cell receptor beta chain was recorded in a study of cytomegalovirus exposure and HLA in healthy donors. Regarding the study as a whole: Earlier analysis found most TCR beta V segments productive about 90% or about 30% of the time. Looking again later, the authors saw that most CMV-associated TCR beta chains seemed HLA-restricted. Many donors carried some public TCRs, although rarity characterized most TCR sequences. Researchers had no immune exposure information except CMV serostatus available.

Both 60 Vbeta primers and 13 Jbeta primers went into the PCR. Some clones are missing from TCRdb's copy, which holds only in-frame ones; the method was immunoSEQ multiplex PCR. The table records about 190,000 clones, about four fifths of them present only once. Trimming stripped 5 bases from V and 4 bases from J, with 17 bases between. Germline V gene sequence: CDR1 SQVTM, CDR2 ANQGSEA. The CDR3 runs to 14 residues. Of note for this clone: Antigen unknown.

The V gene is TRBV29-1, the J gene TRBJ1-1; a possible D gene is TRBD1 (5 bases). The receptor was derived from a man aged 35-49 years in good health and CMV-seropositive. Input material: PBMCs. The CDR3 DNA reads TGCAGCGTTCCGGAGGGGTCTCTGGGCACTGAAGCTTTCTTT. Translating it yields CSVPEGSLGTEAFF.